A selection of T cell receptor beta chains follows, all from one sample in a study of cytomegalovirus exposure and HLA in healthy donors. Clones were read by immunoSEQ multiplex PCR, and TCRdb kept only the in-frame ones, dropping some. Of 100,000 to 120,000 clones in the sample, around 75% were seen once. Material: PBMCs. These TCRs come from a man in his thirties or forties in good health and CMV-seronegative. Both conserved end residues are part of each CDR3. D genes are given only for firm matches. Not every row has a clone size; where given, it reads once, few, many or a size class.

size: NA; V: TRBV19; length: 12; D: NA; J: TRBJ1-1; CDR3: CASMYGNTEAFF; DNA: TGTGCCAGTATGTACGGGAACACTGAAGCTTTCTTT
size: once; V: TRBV5-5; length: 11; D: NA; J: TRBJ2-3; CDR3: CASSFQDTQYF; DNA: TGTGCCAGCAGCTTTCAAGATACGCAGTATTTT
size: NA; V: TRBV5-6; length: 17; D: NA; J: TRBJ2-1; CDR3: CASSFIPGTHSYNEQFF; DNA: TGTGCCAGCAGCTTCATTCCCGGGACTCACTCCTACAATGAGCAGTTCTTC
size: NA; V: TRBV9; length: 15; D: NA; J: TRBJ1-4; CDR3: CASSFTGGAGEKLFF; DNA: TGTGCCAGCAGCTTCACGGGGGGGGCGGGCGAAAAACTGTTTTTT
size: NA; V: TRBV19; length: 16; D: TRBD2; J: TRBJ2-1; CDR3: CASYGAASGSYNEQFF; DNA: TGTGCCTCCTACGGGGCGGCTAGCGGCTCCTACAATGAGCAGTTCTTC
size: NA; V: TRBV7-8; length: 14; D: NA; J: TRBJ1-4; CDR3: CASCTGLGNEKLFF; DNA: TGTGCCAGCTGCACAGGATTAGGAAATGAAAAACTGTTTTTT
size: many; V: TRBV10-2; length: 14; D: TRBD1; J: TRBJ2-2; CDR3: CASSGTGRTGELFF; DNA: TGCGCCAGCAGTGGGACAGGGAGGACCGGGGAGCTGTTTTTT
size: few; V: TRBV18; length: 17; D: TRBD1; J: TRBJ1-4; CDR3: CASSPPGQGRKGEKLFF; DNA: TGTGCCAGCTCACCACCGGGACAGGGCAGAAAGGGTGAAAAACTGTTTTTT
size: NA; V: TRBV6-5; length: 13; D: NA; J: TRBJ1-5; CDR3: CASSPGIDQPQHF; DNA: TGTGCCAGCAGCCCAGGGATCGATCAGCCCCAGCATTTT
size: NA; V: TRBV7-3; length: 12; D: NA; J: TRBJ2-3; CDR3: CASSLTGDTQYF; DNA: TGTGCCAGCAGCTTAACCGGAGATACGCAGTATTTT
size: few; V: TRBV2; length: 13; D: TRBD2; J: TRBJ2-7; CDR3: CASGLAGEGEQYF; DNA: TGTGCCAGCGGACTAGCGGGAGAGGGCGAGCAGTACTTC